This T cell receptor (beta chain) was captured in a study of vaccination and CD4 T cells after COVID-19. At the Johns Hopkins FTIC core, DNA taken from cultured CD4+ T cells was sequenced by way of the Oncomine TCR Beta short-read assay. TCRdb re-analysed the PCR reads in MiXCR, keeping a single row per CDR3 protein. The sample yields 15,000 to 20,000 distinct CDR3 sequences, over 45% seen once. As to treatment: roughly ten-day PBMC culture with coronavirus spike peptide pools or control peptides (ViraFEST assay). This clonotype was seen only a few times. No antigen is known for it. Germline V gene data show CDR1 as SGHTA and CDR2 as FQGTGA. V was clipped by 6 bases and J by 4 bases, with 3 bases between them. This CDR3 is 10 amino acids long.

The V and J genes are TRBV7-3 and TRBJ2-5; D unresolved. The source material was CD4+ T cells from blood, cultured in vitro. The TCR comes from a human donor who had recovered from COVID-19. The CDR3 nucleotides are TGTGCCAGCAGGGCAGAGACCCAGTACTTC. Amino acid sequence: CASRAETQYF.